A single sample is the source of the 24 T cell receptor beta chains below, sequenced in a study of T cell repertoires in cytomegalovirus infection. One entry per CDR3 protein results from TCRdb running MiXCR on the reads. Of 750,000 to 950,000 distinct CDR3 sequences listed, 25% to 35% were seen once; the top ten hold 10% to 15%. These receptors' antigens are unknown. The material was cultured CD8+ T cells from PBMCs, obtained from culture after CMV antigen stimulation. These receptors originate from a human donor in good health (CMV status not recorded). Some clones in this sample may be carry-over from other donors' samples.

Many counts were recorded for this clonotype. The J gene is TRBJ2-7, the V gene TRBV7-8; D is undetermined. Per germline, CDR1 SGHVS and CDR2 FQNEAQ. The ends were cut back, 10 bases at V and 1 base at J, with 17 bases in the middle. This CDR3 comprises 14 residues. CDR3 in DNA: TGTGCCACCGCGGAGAACGAGGAATCCTACGAGCAGTACGTC. Translating gives CATAENEESYEQYV.

CDR3 DNA sequence: TGTGCCAGCAGCCCCTCGACAGGGCGCCGGAATTCACCCCTCCACTTT. It encodes CASSPSTGRRNSPLHF. The V gene is TRBV9, the J gene TRBJ1-6, with 7 bases lining up with TRBD1. CDR3 size: 16 residues. V lost 4 bases, J lost 7 bases, and 11 bases stayed unmatched. Germline loops: CDR1 SGDLS, CDR2 YYNGEE. Based on the CDR3 plus reference TRBV9 and TRBJ1-6, the full variable domain is DSGVTQTPKHLITATGQRVTLRCSPRSGDLSVYWYQQSLDQGLQFLIQYYNGEERAKGNILERFSAQQFPDLHSELNLSSLELGDSALYFCASSPSTGRRNSPLHFGNGTRLTVT.

This clonotype was seen only a few times. The genes are TRBV27 and TRBJ1-2; D possibly corresponds to TRBD1 (5 bases). The CDR3 is 13 amino acids. Germline V gene sequence: CDR1 MNHEY, CDR2 SMNVEV (reference sequence). Trimming cost V 3 bases and J 5 bases, with 10 bases left between them. CDR3 nucleotide sequence: TGTGCCAGCAGTTTCGGGGCATATTATGGCTACACCTTC. Translation: CASSFGAYYGYTF.

V is TRBV5-1 and J is TRBJ1-1; D not resolved. Germline assignment: CDR1 SGHRS and CDR2 YFSETQ. The CDR3 is 14 residues long. The V end was cut by 6 bases, the J end by 1 base, with 13 bases between. The CDR3 nucleotides read TGCGCCAGCACGGGTGTAAACGGGAACACTGAAGCTTTCTTT. Amino acid sequence: CASTGVNGNTEAFF.

J is TRBJ2-1 and V is TRBV10-1; maybe TRBD2 (6 bases). CDR3 length equals 17 residues. Per the germline V gene, CDR1 is WNHNN and CDR2 is SYGVQD (reference sequence). Trimming took off 0 bases at V and 0 bases at J, with 12 bases between the two ends. CDR3: CASSESIGGSSYNEQFF. The CDR3 DNA follows: TGCGCCAGCAGTGAGTCCATCGGGGGTAGCTCCTACAATGAGCAGTTCTTC.

This clonotype was seen a handful of times. The chain uses TRBV7-9 and TRBJ1-4; 7 bases are shared with TRBD1. The CDR3 sequence is 15 residues long. CDR1 and CDR2 from the germline V gene are SEHNR and FQNEAQ (reference sequence). J lost 8 bases, V lost 5 bases, and 11 bases had no gene match. CDR3: CASSPPTGGGEKLFF. The DNA for the CDR3 is TGTGCCAGCAGCCCGCCGACGGGAGGGGGCGAAAAACTGTTTTTT.

Only a few counts were recorded for this clonotype. The rearrangement links TRBV19 to TRBJ1-1; 7 bases map to TRBD1. Germline values: CDR1 LNHDA, CDR2 SQIVND (reference sequence). The CDR3 length is 15 residues. Trimming cost V 1 base and J 1 base; bases outside gene matches: 3. The CDR3: CASSIGRTGNTEAFF. The CDR3 region has the DNA TGTGCCAGTAGTATAGGGAGGACAGGGAACACTGAAGCTTTCTTT.

To note about this clonotype: One end of the junction is discordant with germline, which a read error may explain. The chain combines TRBV7-6 with TRBJ2-2; D tentatively fits TRBD1 or TRBD2 (5 bases each). Looked up from germline, CDR1 is SGHVS and CDR2 is FNYEAQ. This CDR3 region has 15 residues. The chain's CDR3 is CASSPKWDGTGELFF. DNA of the CDR3: TGTGCTAGCAGCCCAAAATGGGACGGTACCGGGGAGCTGTTTTTT.

This clonotype came up once. This rearrangement joins TRBV29-1 to TRBJ2-7, with 7 nucleotides matching TRBD1. The V and J ends lost 6 bases and 3 bases, in that order; junction bases with no gene match: 14. The CDR3 is 15 amino acids. The germline V gene encodes CDR1 SQVTM and CDR2 ANQGSEA. CDR3 sequence (DNA): TGCAGCGTACTTAATGACAGGGTGCTTGGCTACGAGCAGTACTTC. The encoded protein is CSVLNDRVLGYEQYF.

Only a few counts were recorded for this clonotype. CDR3: CASSSRRGRDRPGAFF. DNA of the CDR3: TGTGCCAGCAGTTCACGCAGGGGGAGGGACCGGCCGGGGGCTTTCTTT. The rearrangement joins TRBV6-5 to TRBJ1-1; 7 bases map to TRBD1. V lost 4 bases, J lost 11 bases, and 19 bases stayed unmatched. Germline V gene data show CDR1 as MNHEY and CDR2 as SVGAGI. CDR3 size: 16 residues.

The chain links TRBV29-1 to TRBJ1-4; TRBD1 is a possible D gene (6 bases). CDR3 length: 14 residues. V gave up 5 bases and J gave up 0 bases, with 10 bases separating them. Germline V lookup: CDR1 SQVTM, CDR2 ANQGSEA. The CDR3: CSVRGGPTNEKLFF. The CDR3 nucleotides are TGCAGCGTTAGGGGGGGCCCAACTAATGAAAAACTGTTTTTT.

The genes are TRBV7-9 and TRBJ1-1; TRBD1 is a possible D gene (5 bases). Per the germline V gene, CDR1 is SEHNR and CDR2 is FQNEAQ (reference sequence). With 4 bases removed from V and 4 bases from J, the gap between germline ends came to 19 bases. The length of the CDR3 is 16 residues. Here the CDR3 reads CASSSTRLGGRTEAFF. CDR3 in DNA: TGTGCCAGCAGCTCGACCCGGTTGGGGGGACGCACTGAAGCTTTCTTT.

In this sample, this clonotype turned up a few times. The rearrangement links TRBV7-6 to TRBJ2-5, with 7 nucleotides matching TRBD2. Germline loops: CDR1 SGHVS, CDR2 FNYEAQ. The CDR3 is made up of 15 amino acids. The V segment lost 5 bases and the J segment 3 bases; nucleotides outside the gene matches: 9. The CDR3 DNA follows: TGTGCCAGCAGCCCACGCACCGGGACTAAAGAGACCCAGTACTTC. Amino acids: CASSPRTGTKETQYF.

This clonotype has ten or more counts. The chain recombines TRBV11-2 with TRBJ2-1; possible D gene TRBD2, 6 bases. Germline CDR1 reads SGHAT; CDR2 reads FQNNGV. V gave up 1 base and J gave up 10 bases, with 23 bases separating them. This CDR3 region has 17 residues. This chain's CDR3 is CASSLGSGGASLREQFF. In nucleotides, the CDR3 is TGTGCCAGCAGCTTAGGTTCAGGAGGGGCCTCCCTCCGGGAGCAGTTCTTC.

In this sample, this clonotype turned up a few times. The V gene is TRBV7-9, the J gene TRBJ1-2; the D is unclear. The length of the CDR3 is 13 residues. V was pared by 3 bases and J by 8 bases, with 13 bases between. Germline CDR1 and CDR2: SEHNR and FQNEAQ (reference sequence). The CDR3 loop reads CASSFERAWGYTF. In DNA form, the CDR3 reads TGTGCCAGCAGCTTCGAGAGAGCCTGGGGCTACACCTTC.

This clonotype was detected once. The rearrangement links TRBV28 to TRBJ2-5, with 12 bases fitting TRBD2. Germline V gene data show CDR1 as MDHEN and CDR2 as SYDVKM. The trim removed 5 bases at V and 2 bases at J, leaving 9 bases unmatched. This CDR3 region has 17 residues. The CDR3 sequence: CASSGGTSGGRQETQYF. As DNA, the CDR3 is TGTGCCAGCAGTGGGGGCACTAGCGGGGGGAGACAAGAGACCCAGTACTTC.

Points on this clonotype: A read error may explain this, as a much larger clone is one base away. The CDR3 carries no conserved terminal phenylalanine or tryptophan, so it likely arises from a read error. The chain is built from TRBV11-3 and TRBJ2-1; 10 nucleotides align to TRBD2. The V segment lost 3 bases and the J segment 5 bases; nucleotides outside the gene matches: 7. The CDR3 has 16 residues. Germline loops: CDR1 SGHNT, CDR2 YENEEA. DNA for the CDR3: TGTGCCAGCAGCTTGAGCGGGGGGGCCGGGAACAATGAGCAGTTCGTC. As protein: CASSLSGGAGNNEQFV.

This clonotype was counted many times. The V gene is TRBV19, the J gene TRBJ1-1; D is undetermined. Trimming stripped 3 bases from V and 8 bases from J, with 7 bases between. This CDR3 is 11 amino acids long. The V gene's germline CDR1 is LNHDA and CDR2 SQIVND (reference sequence). The CDR3 spells CASSIGGEAFF. The CDR3 region has the DNA TGTGCCAGTAGTATTGGAGGAGAAGCTTTCTTT. Together with reference TRBV19 and TRBJ1-1, the CDR3 gives the full variable domain: DGGITQSPKYLFRKEGQNVTLSCEQNLNHDAMYWYRQDPGQGLRLIYYSQIVNDFQKGDIAEGYSVSREKKESFPLTVTSAQKNPTAFYLCASSIGGEAFFGQGTRLTVV.

The rearrangement links TRBV20-1 to TRBJ1-2; 10 bases match TRBD1. The CDR3 has 16 residues. Losses at the gene ends were 4 bases for V and 5 bases for J; bases not matched to a gene: 13. Germline V CDR1 and CDR2: DFQATT, SNEGSKA (reference sequence). CDR3 protein: CSATRQGANLDYGYTF. CDR3 coding DNA: TGCAGTGCTACCCGACAGGGGGCGAATTTAGATTATGGCTACACCTTC.

This clonotype was seen many times. The rearrangement links TRBV7-9 to TRBJ1-1; D gene ambiguous. Germline CDR1 and CDR2: SEHNR and FQNEAQ (reference sequence). CDR3 length equals 12 residues. Trimming shortened V by 0 bases and J by 7 bases, and 6 bases separated the two germline ends. As DNA, the CDR3 is TGTGCCAGCAGCTTAGCCGGGAATGAAGCTTTCTTT. Translated: CASSLAGNEAFF.

The V gene is TRBV7-6, the J gene TRBJ1-6; D may be TRBD1 (6 bases). In germline, CDR1 is SGHVS, CDR2 FNYEAQ. The CDR3 loop spans 15 amino acids. Deletions cut 5 bases from V and 8 bases from J, with 16 bases between. CDR3 in DNA: TGTGCCAGCAGCGCAATTGGAGAGGGGGATTCACCCCTCCACTTT. Protein product: CASSAIGEGDSPLHF.

The CDR3 DNA is TGTGCCAGCAGCCAAGGGACAGAGTTTGAAGCTTTCTTT. Its protein is CASSQGTEFEAFF. V is TRBV4-2 and J is TRBJ1-1; D might be TRBD1 (6 bases). This CDR3 is 13 amino acids long. Germline CDR1 and CDR2: LGHNA and YNFKEQ. Deletions cut 1 base from V and 7 bases from J, with 10 bases between.

V is TRBV20-1 and J is TRBJ1-1, with D maybe TRBD1 (6 bases). This CDR3 comprises 14 residues. The germline CDR1 and CDR2 sequences are DFQATT and SNEGSKA (reference sequence). V lost 2 bases and J lost 5, with 15 bases in between. CDR3 region: CSARHRGGGTEAFF. In nucleotides, the CDR3 is TGCAGTGCTAGACACAGAGGGGGGGGTACTGAAGCTTTCTTT.

The sample holds a few counts of this clonotype. The chain has TRBV7-9 and TRBJ2-4; weak D call: TRBD2 (6 bases). The CDR3 is made up of 13 amino acids. CDR1 SEHNR and CDR2 FQNEAQ come from the germline V gene (reference sequence). V shed 4 bases and J shed 8 bases, with 12 bases lying between them. The CDR3 sequence is CASSSGPGDIQYF. The CDR3 DNA reads TGTGCCAGCAGCTCGGGACCGGGAGACATTCAGTACTTC.